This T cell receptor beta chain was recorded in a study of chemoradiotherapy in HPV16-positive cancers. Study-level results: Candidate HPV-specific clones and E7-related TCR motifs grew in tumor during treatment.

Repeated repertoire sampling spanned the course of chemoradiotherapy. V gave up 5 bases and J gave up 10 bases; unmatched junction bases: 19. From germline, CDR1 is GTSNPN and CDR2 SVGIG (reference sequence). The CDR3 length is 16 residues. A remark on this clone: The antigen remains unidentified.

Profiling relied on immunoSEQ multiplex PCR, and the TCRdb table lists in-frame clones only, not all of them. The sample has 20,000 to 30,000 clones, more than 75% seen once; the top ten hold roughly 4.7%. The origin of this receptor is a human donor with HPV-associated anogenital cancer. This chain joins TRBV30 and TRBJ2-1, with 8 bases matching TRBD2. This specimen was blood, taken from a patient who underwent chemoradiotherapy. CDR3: CAWGGIPGGPFGEQFF. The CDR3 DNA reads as TGTGCCTGGGGGGGGATCCCGGGAGGGCCGTTTGGGGAGCAGTTCTTC.